This is a list of T cell receptor beta chains from one sample in a study of shared clonotypes between healthy human individuals. Some clones are missing from TCRdb's copy, which holds only in-frame ones; the method was immunoSEQ multiplex PCR. The data hold 2 million to 2.5 million clones, with about 90% observed a single time. Sequencing used naive CD4+ T cells from PBMCs. The source is a man between 18 and 29 years old in good health. Some clones in this sample may be carry-over from other donors' samples. Each CDR3 is given with its conserved first and last residue. Fields, in order: J gene, V gene, clone size, D gene, CDR3 DNA, CDR3 protein. The D gene is left open where the match is weak. Size is omitted from some rows. Given values are once, few, many or a class for expanded clones.

>TRBJ1-2|TRBV28|few|NA
TGTGCCAGCAGTTCTAATGGCTACACCTTC
CASSSNGYTF
>TRBJ2-2|TRBV19|NA|TRBD1
TGTGCCAGTACCGGGGACAGGAGGGACCTAGGGCTGTTTTTT
CASTGDRRDLGLFF
>TRBJ2-2|TRBV6-1|NA|TRBD1
TGTGCCAGCAGTGAAGCGCTGGCAGGGGGCTACACCGGGGAGCTGTTTTTT
CASSEALAGGYTGELFF
>TRBJ2-2|TRBV6-1|NA|NA
TGTGCCAGCAGCACGGGACACGTGGACGGGGAGCTGTTTTTT
CASSTGHVDGELFF
>TRBJ1-1|TRBV5-1|NA|NA
TGCGCCAGCAGCTTGGCCCGAGGGGTGGGCACTGAAGCTTTCTTT
CASSLARGVGTEAFF
>TRBJ2-5|TRBV7-2|NA|TRBD2
TGTGCCAGCAGTTCAGCGGGGGGTTCAGGAGAGACCCAGTACTTC
CASSSAGGSGETQYF
>TRBJ2-5|TRBV20-1|NA|NA
TGCAGTGCTAGAGGTCCGGCGGCCCAGTACTTC
CSARGPAAQYF
>TRBJ1-4|TRBV5-6|NA|NA
TGTGCCAGCAGCGGCGATAATGAAAAACTGTTTTTT
CASSGDNEKLFF
>TRBJ2-1|TRBV5-6|NA|TRBD2
TGTGCCAGCAGCTTGGTGGGCGGGAGCCATGAGCAGTTCTTC
CASSLVGGSHEQFF
>TRBJ2-7|TRBV28|NA|NA
TGTGCCAGCAGTGAAGCGTACGAGCAGTACTTC
CASSEAYEQYF
>TRBJ2-3|TRBV11-1|NA|NA
TGTGCCAGCAGCCACGGACAGTCTACAGATACGCAGTATTTT
CASSHGQSTDTQYF
>TRBJ2-1|TRBV6-1|NA|TRBD2
TGTGCCAGCGGACAAAGCGGGAAGTCCTACAATGAGCAGTTCTTC
CASGQSGKSYNEQFF
>TRBJ2-2|TRBV18|NA|TRBD1
TGTGCCAGCTCATTGACGGGACAGGGCACCGGGGAGCTGTTTTTT
CASSLTGQGTGELFF
>TRBJ1-1|TRBV27|NA|NA
TGTGCCAGCAGTTCCGGGGGGACTCTTCGGAGCACTGAAGCTTTCTTT
CASSSGGTLRSTEAFF
>TRBJ2-1|TRBV6-5|NA|NA
TGTGCCAGCACTGACAGGGGAGGGAATGAGCAGTTCTTC
CASTDRGGNEQFF
>TRBJ2-1|TRBV5-1|NA|NA
TGCGCCAGCAGCTTGGGTTGGAGGGGGAGCAATGAGCAGTTCTTC
CASSLGWRGSNEQFF
>TRBJ1-1|TRBV15|NA|NA
TGTGCCACCAGCACCGGGACGGGGGGTGAAGCTTTCTTT
CATSTGTGGEAFF
>TRBJ1-2|TRBV2|NA|NA
TGTGCCAGCGGGAGGCAGGGCCCTAACTATGGCTACACCTTC
CASGRQGPNYGYTF
>TRBJ2-6|TRBV19|NA|TRBD2
TGTGCCAGTACGGGACTACAAAGCGGGGCCAACGTCCTGACTTTC
CASTGLQSGANVLTF
>TRBJ2-7|TRBV28|NA|TRBD1
TGTGCCAGCATCGACAGGGGGCGCACCTCCTACGAGCAGTACTTC
CASIDRGRTSYEQYF
>TRBJ2-7|TRBV6-1|NA|NA
TGTGCCAGCAGTGACAAGGATATCTCCCTCCTTGGGCAGTACTTC
CASSDKDISLLGQYF
>TRBJ2-3|TRBV16|NA|NA
TGTGCCAGCAGCCAATTGGTCTTCCATACGCAGTATTTT
CASSQLVFHTQYF
>TRBJ1-3|TRBV7-2|NA|NA
TGTGCCAGCAGCTTAGACAGGTTTGACTCTGGAAACACCATATATTTT
CASSLDRFDSGNTIYF
>TRBJ2-3|TRBV27|NA|NA
TGTGCCAGCAGTTTTGGCCAGGGGCGCACAGATACGCAGTATTTT
CASSFGQGRTDTQYF
>TRBJ1-1|TRBV5-1|NA|NA
TGCGCCAGCAGCCTACAGGGTATTCCCCTTATAAGGACTGAAGCTTTCTTT
CASSLQGIPLIRTEAFF
>TRBJ2-1|TRBV4-1|NA|TRBD2
TGCGCCAGCAGCCCTCCTCCCTGGCTAGCGGGTTTTGAGCAGTTCTTC
CASSPPPWLAGFEQFF
>TRBJ2-4|TRBV29-1|NA|NA
TGCAGCGGACGCCAGGGCAACAAAAACATTCAGTACTTC
CSGRQGNKNIQYF
>TRBJ2-5|TRBV7-2|once|NA
TGTGCCAGCAGCTTGGGTGAACAGACCCAGTACTTC
CASSLGEQTQYF
>TRBJ1-1|TRBV5-1|NA|NA
TGCGCCAGCAGCTTAAGAGACGGGGCTGCTGAAGCTTTCTTT
CASSLRDGAAEAFF
>TRBJ1-5|TRBV28|NA|NA
TGTGCCAGCAGTTTCGACCTGGAGCCCCAGCATTTT
CASSFDLEPQHF
>TRBJ2-2|TRBV18|NA|TRBD1
TGTGCCAGCTCACCAGGGGGACAGGATCGCGGGGAGCTGTTTTTT
CASSPGGQDRGELFF
>TRBJ2-7|TRBV10-3|NA|NA
TGTGCCATCAGCCCGGGGCAGCCCCACGAGCAGTACTTC
CAISPGQPHEQYF
>TRBJ2-7|TRBV30|once|NA
TGTGCCTGGACCAGGGAAAGCAACGAGCAGTACTTC
CAWTRESNEQYF
>TRBJ1-2|TRBV20-1|NA|NA
TGCAGTGCTACCGGGTTCGGTGGCTACACCTTC
CSATGFGGYTF
>TRBJ1-5|TRBV28|NA|NA
TGTGCCAGCAGTTCCACAGGCCCCAATCAGCCCCAGCATTTT
CASSSTGPNQPQHF
>TRBJ2-5|TRBV28|once|TRBD1
TGTGCCAGCAGTCCCGGGGACAGGGAAATGTGGGAGACCCAGTACTTC
CASSPGDREMWETQYF
>TRBJ2-1|TRBV9|NA|NA
TGTGCCAGCAGCGTAGCTGGCAGGGGTTCATACAATGAGCAGTTCTTC
CASSVAGRGSYNEQFF